The clone carrying this T cell receptor (beta chain) was recorded many times. These data originate in a study of neurological immune-mediated disorders. Synthesis of cDNA was carried out by template-switch 5'RACE. The reaction used 10-nucleotide random UMIs. In every sequencing run, more than 170 million TCR-beta sequences were generated from 15-18 subjects. TCRdb re-derived calls from the 5' RACE reads in MiXCR, one entry per CDR3 protein. The table includes about 66,000 distinct CDR3 sequences, more than 9.5% detected once. There are 18 residues in the CDR3. The germline V and J ends were trimmed by 4 bases and 4 bases, with 26 bases remaining between them. Germline assignment: CDR1 SGHRS and CDR2 YFSETQ. The sample's time point: longitudinal time-point 2. From 2 million PBMCs stored at -80 C, the unsorted libraries were generated.

Sequenced material: PBMCs. The TCR sequence derives from a young man in good health. The chain carries TRBV5-1 and TRBJ1-1; D call uncertain. The CDR3 DNA reads TGCGCCAGCAGCCGGACTTGGAGTGACCCTGCCCTGGGCACTGAAGCTTTCTTT. Amino acid sequence: CASSRTWSDPALGTEAFF.